This T cell receptor (beta chain) was retrieved from a study of blood T cell repertoires in COVID-19. Germline V gives CDR1 SQVTM, CDR2 ANQGSEA. The CDR3 length is 17 residues. V shed 1 base and J shed 1 base, with 19 bases lying between them. Assay: immunoSEQ multiplex PCR; the TCRdb copy retains only in-frame clones and omits some. The profile shows about 98,000 clones, approximately 84% of them singletons. The chain employs TRBV29-1 and TRBJ1-2, with D uncertain. Input material: peripheral blood. The receptor comes from a woman older than 75 with acute or convalescent COVID-19. This CDR3 reads CSVEAYPGSRFNYGYTF. CDR3 in DNA: TGCAGCGTTGAAGCTTACCCCGGGTCCCGGTTTAACTATGGCTACACCTTC.